The clone carrying this T cell receptor beta chain was seen more than once but under ten times. This record belongs to a study of PD-L1 blockade in urothelial cancer. The time point here: peripheral blood 6 weeks after treatment start. The CDR3 runs to 14 residues. Germline assignment: CDR1 MDHEN and CDR2 SYDVKM. The ends were cut back, 5 bases at V and 8 bases at J, with 18 bases in the middle. Clones were read by immunoSEQ multiplex PCR, and TCRdb kept only the in-frame ones, dropping some. The sample records more than 95,000 clones, around 89% being singletons. The sample consisted of PBMCs, taken around atezolizumab (anti-PD-L1) treatment. The chain couples TRBV28 to TRBJ1-2; D possibly corresponds to TRBD1 (5 bases). The receptor comes from a man aged 55 to 70 with urothelial cancer. Here the CDR3 DNA reads TGTGCCAGCAGTCCCCAAGGCGCCGGGGGAGGCTACACCTTC. Protein product: CASSPQGAGGGYTF.